What follows are 3 T cell receptor beta chains derived from one specimen sequenced in a study of control samples from healthy donors and cancer patients (dated by TCRdb to the early 2020s). The method behind the library was the immunoSEQ multiplex PCR assay. This immuneACCESS table, as held by TCRdb, lists in-frame sequences with V and J called but not all clones. Of the missing ones, under half trace to an unresolved V gene in checked studies; the others have no known cause. The sample data list about 100,000 clones, and about 92% of these were observed just once. Of the sample, 2% to 2.5% is held by the ten largest clones. Sequenced input: blood. These receptor sequences come from a woman aged 18-29 years in good health.

This clone was observed a few times. The chain couples TRBV9 to TRBJ1-5, with D perhaps TRBD1 (5 bases). Per the germline V gene, CDR1 is SGDLS and CDR2 is YYNGEE. V lost 3 bases and J 3 bases, leaving 13 bases between the germline ends. This CDR3 region has 15 residues. The CDR3 bases are TGTGCCAGCAGCGCGACAGCAAATCCCAATCAGCCCCAGCATTTT. Its translation is CASSATANPNQPQHF. The full variable domain, its missing parts supplied by reference TRBV9 and TRBJ1-5, is DSGVTQTPKHLITATGQRVTLRCSPRSGDLSVYWYQQSLDQGLQFLIQYYNGEERAKGNILERFSAQQFPDLHSELNLSSLELGDSALYFCASSATANPNQPQHFGDGTRLSIL.

Only one count was recorded for this clone. The chain is built from TRBV9 and TRBJ2-1; TRBD1 matches 11 bases. With V trimmed by 4 bases and J by 6 bases, 9 bases remained unmatched. The CDR3 sequence is 16 residues long. Germline CDR1 SGDLS, CDR2 YYNGEE. CDR3 DNA: TGTGCCAGCAGCTTCAGTGGGGGACAGGGGGTCAATGAGCAGTTCTTC. Translating gives CASSFSGGQGVNEQFF.

This chain connects TRBV6-4 to TRBJ2-1; 9 positions agree with TRBD2. The CDR3 loop spans 14 amino acids. The germline V gene has CDR1 MRHNA and CDR2 SNTAGT. The V and J ends lost 6 bases and 6 bases, in that order; junction bases with no gene match: 6. The CDR3, as DNA: TGTGCCAGCAGCGTAGCGGGAGATCGCAATGAGCAGTTCTTC. Its translation is CASSVAGDRNEQFF.